This entry lists 13 T cell receptor beta chains sequenced from one sample in a study of spatial heterogeneity in lung cancer. MiXCR was run by TCRdb on the 5' RACE reads, yielding one entry per CDR3 protein. The sample includes roughly 13,000 distinct CDR3 sequences, 3% to 4% seen only once; the top ten take 40% to 50%. Time point of the sample: sample taken at primary tumor resection. Researchers sequenced whole RNA taken from tumor, nontumor lung or frozen PBMC without sorting. The source was PBMCs, collected at surgery. The receptors were gathered from a male donor with early-stage non-small cell lung cancer.

This clonotype was seen repeatedly, ten times or more. The library was built for alpha chains, so this beta chain is an off-target read and its size means little. V and J are TRBV7-3 and TRBJ2-6; D unclear. Per germline, CDR1 SGHTA and CDR2 FQGTGA. V gave up 9 bases and J gave up 0 bases, with 9 bases separating them. The CDR3 has 14 amino acids. CDR3 amino acids: CASGGSSGANVLTF. The CDR3 bases are TGTGCCAGTGGTGGCTCCTCTGGGGCCAACGTCCTGACTTTC.

This clonotype showed up many times. Found in a library prepared for alpha chains, this beta chain is an off-target read, and its abundance has little meaning. The genes are TRBV7-9 and TRBJ2-3; 7 bases align to TRBD2. This CDR3 has 15 residues. V lost 3 bases and J lost 1; bases outside the gene matches: 4. The germline V gene has CDR1 SEHNR and CDR2 FQNEAQ (reference sequence). Written as DNA, the CDR3 is TGTGCCAGCAGCTTGGGCCTAGCGGGCACAGATACGCAGTATTTT. Protein product: CASSLGLAGTDTQYF.

This clonotype was counted ten times or more. This beta chain is off target for a library built for alpha chains, so its abundance means little. The gene calls are TRBV10-1 and TRBJ2-2, with TRBD1 as a possible D gene (6 bases). Trimming removed 3 bases at V and 4 bases at J, with 12 bases between. Germline V gives CDR1 WNHNN, CDR2 SYGVQD (reference sequence). CDR3 size: 15 residues. The CDR3 loop reads CASSDLQGSTGELFF. The DNA of the CDR3 is TGCGCCAGCAGTGACCTTCAGGGGTCCACCGGGGAGCTGTTTTTT.

There are many counts of this clonotype. The library was built for alpha chains, so this beta chain is an off-target read and its size means little. The chain couples TRBV30 to TRBJ1-5, with D possibly TRBD1 on 6 matching bases. CDR3 length: 13 residues. The germline gives CDR1 GTSNPN, CDR2 SVGIG (reference sequence). V was trimmed by 0 bases and J by 7 bases, leaving 10 bases between them. The CDR3 spells CAWSVGGTQPQHF. CDR3 in DNA: TGTGCCTGGAGTGTAGGGGGGACCCAGCCCCAGCATTTT.

The table lists this clonotype with a few counts. Because the library targeted alpha chains, this beta chain is an off-target read whose size means little. This rearrangement joins TRBV6-5 to TRBJ2-7; tentative D call: TRBD2 (6 bases). The CDR3 runs to 17 residues. Trimming took 2 bases from V and 3 from J, leaving 20 bases between them. CDR1 is MNHEY, CDR2 SVGAGI, per germline. CDR3 sequence (DNA): TGTGCCAGCAGTTACCTCCGAATCGGGGGACTCCACTACGAGCAGTACTTC. Amino acid sequence: CASSYLRIGGLHYEQYF.

This clonotype was observed at least ten times. A library prepared for alpha chains yielded this beta chain as an off-target read; its size is of little meaning. The chain recombines TRBV19 with TRBJ2-7; 7 bases agree with TRBD1. Losses at the gene ends were 4 bases for V and 3 bases for J; bases not matched to a gene: 3. This CDR3 spans 13 amino acids. Germline assignment: CDR1 LNHDA and CDR2 SQIVND (reference sequence). The DNA for the CDR3 is TGTGCCAGTAGTAACTGGGACAGCTACGAGCAGTACTTC. Translated, it gives CASSNWDSYEQYF.

This clonotype appeared many times. Since it is a stray read in a library aimed at alpha chains, this beta chain has a size that is not meaningful. The chain links TRBV9 to TRBJ2-6; 9 bases agree with TRBD2. V dropped 0 bases and J dropped 1; count of bases not matched to a gene: 2. Germline CDR1 and CDR2: SGDLS and YYNGEE. The CDR3 extends over 17 amino acids. The CDR3 reads CASSVGAGGSGANVLTF. Written as DNA, the CDR3 is TGTGCCAGCAGCGTAGGAGCGGGAGGATCTGGGGCCAACGTCCTGACTTTC. Full variable domain (rest looked up from reference TRBV9 and TRBJ2-6): DSGVTQTPKHLITATGQRVTLRCSPRSGDLSVYWYQQSLDQGLQFLIQYYNGEERAKGNILERFSAQQFPDLHSELNLSSLELGDSALYFCASSVGAGGSGANVLTFGAGSRLTVL.

This clonotype was counted many times. This beta chain is an off-target read within a library intended for alpha chains, so its frequency means little. This chain joins TRBV18 and TRBJ2-2; D gene uncertain. Germline V lookup: CDR1 KGHSH, CDR2 LQKENI. This CDR3 spans 14 amino acids. Trimming stripped 0 bases from V and 6 bases from J, with 8 bases between. The CDR3 region is CASSPPSVAGELFF. In DNA form, the CDR3 reads TGTGCCAGCTCACCACCGTCAGTGGCCGGGGAGCTGTTTTTT.

This clonotype was detected only a few times. A library made for alpha chains picked up this beta chain off target, so its size means little. The chain recombines TRBV5-1 with TRBJ2-1; TRBD1 aligns across 7 bases. Looked up from germline, CDR1 is SGHRS and CDR2 is YFSETQ. J lost 3 bases, V lost 4 bases, and 10 bases had no gene match. The CDR3 totals 16 residues. In DNA form, the CDR3 reads TGCGCCAGCAGCCCCAACCCGACAGGGAGCTACAATGAGCAGTTCTTC. It encodes CASSPNPTGSYNEQFF.

This clonotype appeared many times. Found in a library prepared for alpha chains, this beta chain is an off-target read, and its abundance has little meaning. The CDR3 sequence: CASSLEPGGEQFF. The CDR3 coding sequence is TGTGCCAGCAGCTTAGAGCCCGGAGGCGAGCAGTTCTTC. This sequence joins TRBV11-2 and TRBJ2-1, with D tentatively TRBD2 (5 bases). Trimming removed 0 bases at V and 10 bases at J, with 10 bases between. This CDR3 is built from 13 residues. CDR1 is SGHAT, CDR2 FQNNGV, per germline.

Note on this clonotype: A much larger clone differs by one base, so this may be a read error. This beta chain is a stray read from a library made for alpha chains; its abundance is not meaningful. The chain employs TRBV12-3 or TRBV12-4 and TRBJ2-2; 9 bases are a match to TRBD1. The ends lost 9 bases at V and 4 bases at J; junction bases unmatched: 12. This CDR3 spans 16 amino acids. DNA for the CDR3: TGTGCCAGAAGTCCGCACGGGACAGGGAGCACCGGGGAGCTGTTTTTT. Its translation: CARSPHGTGSTGELFF.

This clonotype was counted ten times or more. This beta chain lies outside the target of a library built for alpha chains; its clone size means little. V usage is TRBV21-1 and J usage is TRBJ2-7. TRBV21-1 is recorded as a pseudogene. The CDR3 covers 14 residues. CDR3: CASSKALLSYEQYF. CDR3 DNA: TGTGCCAGCAGCAAAGCGCTTTTGTCGTACGAGCAGTACTTC.

This clonotype was found many times. This beta chain was picked up by a library intended for alpha chains and is off target, so its count carries little meaning. The chain links TRBV9 to TRBJ2-7, with unresolved D. This CDR3 is built from 14 residues. CDR1 is SGDLS and CDR2 is YYNGEE in the germline V gene. Trimming removed 0 bases from V and 3 bases from J, with 10 bases in between. CDR3 sequence (DNA): TGTGCCAGCAGCGTAGCCGACCTTAGCTACGAGCAGTACTTC. Translated, it gives CASSVADLSYEQYF.